The sample holds one count of the clone carrying this T cell receptor (beta chain). Participant age was roughly 18 to 95 years, and participants resided in 24 US areas. Cohorts were determined from participant-reported clinical history. Resolution of symptoms, clearance, or two negative PCRs was present in recovered Cohort 3 donors. The data originate from a study of blood T cell repertoires in COVID-19. Original handling: Amplification with reference gene primers provided the estimates of nucleated cell counts. The repertoire was sequenced with immunoSEQ multiplex PCR; TCRdb's copy has only in-frame clones and lacks some. D and trimming were read from the DNA, whereas the V and J calls and clone size are those reported in that table. The sample yields hundreds of thousands of clones, around 91% seen once. Germline V gives CDR1 SGHDT, CDR2 YYEEEE. V gave up 2 bases and J gave up 3 bases, with 6 bases separating them. This CDR3 is built from 13 residues.

The sequenced sample consisted of PBMCs or T cells enriched from blood (not recorded which). The chain has TRBV5-6 and TRBJ2-1, with unresolved D. The origin of this receptor is a young man who had recovered from COVID-19. This CDR3 reads CASSFRVYNEQFF. The CDR3 DNA sequence: TGTGCCAGCAGCTTCCGGGTCTACAATGAGCAGTTCTTC.